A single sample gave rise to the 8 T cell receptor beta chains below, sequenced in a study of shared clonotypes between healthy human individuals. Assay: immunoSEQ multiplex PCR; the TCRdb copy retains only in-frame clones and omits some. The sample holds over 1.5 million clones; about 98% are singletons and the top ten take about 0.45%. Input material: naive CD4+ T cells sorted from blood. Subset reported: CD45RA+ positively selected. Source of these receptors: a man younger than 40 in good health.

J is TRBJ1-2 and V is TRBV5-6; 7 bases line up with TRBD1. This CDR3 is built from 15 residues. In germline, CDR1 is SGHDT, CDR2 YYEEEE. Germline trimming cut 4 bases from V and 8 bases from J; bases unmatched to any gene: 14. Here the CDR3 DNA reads TGTGCCAGCAGCGACTGGGACAGCCCTTTTAAGGGCTACACCTTC. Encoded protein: CASSDWDSPFKGYTF.

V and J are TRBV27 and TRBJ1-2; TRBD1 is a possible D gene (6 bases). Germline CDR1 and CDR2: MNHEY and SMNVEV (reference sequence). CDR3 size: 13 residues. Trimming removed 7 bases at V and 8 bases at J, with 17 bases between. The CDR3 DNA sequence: TGTGCCAGCAAGGGCGGTAACAGGGTAGGCTACACCTTC. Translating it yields CASKGGNRVGYTF.

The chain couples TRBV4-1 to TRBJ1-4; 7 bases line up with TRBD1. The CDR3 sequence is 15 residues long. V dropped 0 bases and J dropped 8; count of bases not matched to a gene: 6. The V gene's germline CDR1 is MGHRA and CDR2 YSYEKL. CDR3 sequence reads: CASSQEDRVREKLFF. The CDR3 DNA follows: TGCGCCAGCAGCCAAGAAGACAGGGTGAGGGAAAAACTGTTTTTT.

The CDR3 protein is CASSAAAGANVLTF. CDR3 nucleotide sequence: TGTGCCAGCAGTGCCGCGGCTGGGGCCAACGTCCTGACTTTC. This chain links TRBV6-4 with TRBJ2-6; D is unclear. The V and J ends lost 4 bases and 2 bases respectively, with 6 bases between them. CDR1 MRHNA and CDR2 SNTAGT come from the germline V gene. This CDR3 is 14 amino acids long.

The chain's CDR3 is CATKGQGSYEQYF. In nucleotides, the CDR3 is TGTGCCACCAAGGGACAGGGCTCCTACGAGCAGTACTTC. This rearrangement joins TRBV6-6 to TRBJ2-7, with 9 nucleotides matching TRBD1. The CDR3 extends over 13 amino acids. The junction had 4 bases not matched to a gene; V was cut back by 10 bases and J by 0 bases. CDR1 is MNHNY, CDR2 SVGAGI, per germline (reference sequence).

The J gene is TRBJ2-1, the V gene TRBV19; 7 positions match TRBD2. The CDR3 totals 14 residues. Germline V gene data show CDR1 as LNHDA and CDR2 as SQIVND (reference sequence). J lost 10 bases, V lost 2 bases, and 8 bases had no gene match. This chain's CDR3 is CASSIREGLGEQFF. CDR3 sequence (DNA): TGTGCCAGTAGTATAAGGGAGGGCCTAGGGGAGCAGTTCTTC. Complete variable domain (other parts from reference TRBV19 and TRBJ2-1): DGGITQSPKYLFRKEGQNVTLSCEQNLNHDAMYWYRQDPGQGLRLIYYSQIVNDFQKGDIAEGYSVSREKKESFPLTVTSAQKNPTAFYLCASSIREGLGEQFFGPGTRLTVL.

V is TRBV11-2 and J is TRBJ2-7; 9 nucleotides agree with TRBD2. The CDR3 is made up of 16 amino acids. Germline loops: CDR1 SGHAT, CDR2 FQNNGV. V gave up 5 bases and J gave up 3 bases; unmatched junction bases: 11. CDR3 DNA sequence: TGTGCCAGCAGCCCCTCGCGACTAGCGGCAGACTACGAGCAGTACTTC. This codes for CASSPSRLAADYEQYF.

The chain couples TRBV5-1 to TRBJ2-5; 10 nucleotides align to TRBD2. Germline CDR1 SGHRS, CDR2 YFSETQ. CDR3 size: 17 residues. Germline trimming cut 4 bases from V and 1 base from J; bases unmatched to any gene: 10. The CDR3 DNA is TGCGCCAGCAGCGCCTCCGGGACTAGCGTGTTCCAAGAGACCCAGTACTTC. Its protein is CASSASGTSVFQETQYF. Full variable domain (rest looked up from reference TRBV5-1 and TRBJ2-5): KAGVTQTPRYLIKTRGQQVTLSCSPISGHRSVSWYQQTPGQGLQFLFEYFSETQRNKGNFPGRFSGRQFSNSRSEMNVSTLELGDSALYLCASSASGTSVFQETQYFGPGTRLLVL.